The 28 T cell receptor beta chains in this list originate from one sample, sequenced in a study of cytomegalovirus exposure and HLA in healthy donors (dated 2017 in TCRdb). The library was generated by the immunoSEQ multiplex PCR assay. For the multiplex PCR, a mixture combining 60 forward primers for TCR Vbeta segments and 13 reverse primers for TCR Jbeta segments was used. TCRdb retrieved this table from immuneACCESS and kept in-frame rearrangements only. Not all clones are present; in checked studies, unresolved V genes account for under half, and no reason is known for the remainder. Here the sample has around 150,000 clones; over 75% occur a single time. The top ten clones comprise almost 9.5% of the sample. Sequencing was carried out using PBMCs. The origin of the receptors is a man younger than 30 in good health and CMV-seropositive.

The chain has TRBV29-1 and TRBJ1-3, with TRBD1 matching 9 bases. The V segment lost 7 bases and the J segment 3 bases; nucleotides outside the gene matches: 7. The CDR3 length is 14 residues. Looked up from germline, CDR1 is SQVTM and CDR2 is ANQGSEA. CDR3 residues: CSAKDRGGGNTIYF. Here the CDR3 DNA reads TGCAGCGCCAAGGACAGGGGCGGTGGAAACACCATATATTTT.

The genes are TRBV5-1 and TRBJ1-2; D is uncertain. Trimming cost V 6 bases and J 3 bases, with 15 bases left between them. The CDR3 has 14 amino acids. Germline lookup yields CDR1 SGHRS and CDR2 YFSETQ. In nucleotides, the CDR3 is TGCGCCAGCATTTCAACCGCAGGCCACTATGGCTACACCTTC. This gives the protein CASISTAGHYGYTF.

The chain recombines TRBV10-3 with TRBJ1-1; D might be TRBD1 (6 bases). The V gene's germline CDR1 is ENHRY and CDR2 SYGVKD. The V gene lost 0 bases and the J gene lost 11 bases, with 10 bases spanning the gap. This CDR3 is built from 12 residues. The CDR3 sequence is CAISESGARAFF. The CDR3 coding sequence is TGTGCCATCAGTGAGTCGGGGGCTCGCGCTTTCTTT.

The V call is TRBV6-1, the J call TRBJ2-2; D is possibly TRBD2 (5 bases). The V and J ends lost 2 bases and 9 bases respectively, with 16 bases between them. This CDR3 spans 15 amino acids. Germline V gene data show CDR1 as MNHNS and CDR2 as SASEGT. CDR3 protein: CASSELVSSGRELFF. The CDR3 nucleotides read TGTGCCAGCAGTGAACTCGTGTCAAGCGGCAGGGAGCTGTTTTTT.

The chain combines TRBV2 with TRBJ1-4; 8 nucleotides line up with TRBD1. V was clipped by 6 bases and J by 8 bases; unmatched bases: 11. CDR3 length: 15 amino acids. Germline CDR1 is SNHLY and CDR2 is FYNNEI. Here the CDR3 reads CASRGLQGAREKLFF. The CDR3 coding sequence is TGTGCCAGCAGGGGACTCCAGGGGGCACGCGAAAAACTGTTTTTT.

This sequence joins TRBV5-1 and TRBJ2-1; a possible D gene is TRBD2 (5 bases). V lost 4 bases to trimming and J lost 2 bases, with 7 bases between them. Germline V gene sequence: CDR1 SGHRS, CDR2 YFSETQ. This CDR3 has 13 amino acids. CDR3 sequence: CASSPGTYNEQFF. CDR3 nucleotides: TGCGCCAGCAGCCCGGGGACCTACAATGAGCAGTTCTTC.

This chain uses TRBV29-1 with TRBJ2-2; 13 positions match TRBD2. The CDR3 length is 18 residues. V gave up 0 bases and J gave up 8 bases; unmatched junction bases: 12. The germline gives CDR1 SQVTM, CDR2 ANQGSEA. CDR3 sequence (DNA): TGCAGCGTTGAAGAGAGGACTAGCGGGGGCGAGAGCATGGGGGAGCTGTTTTTT. It is translated as CSVEERTSGGESMGELFF.

The V call is TRBV2, the J call TRBJ2-1; the D gene is possibly TRBD1 (5 bases). Looked up from germline, CDR1 is SNHLY and CDR2 is FYNNEI. V lost 5 bases and J lost 7, with 9 bases in between. The CDR3 is 12 amino acids. The CDR3: CASSKQVNEQFF. The CDR3 DNA is TGTGCCAGCAGTAAACAGGTTAATGAGCAGTTCTTC.

The genes are TRBV27 and TRBJ2-7, with 7 bases identical to TRBD2. Germline-derived CDR1 and CDR2 are MNHEY and SMNVEV (reference sequence). There are 12 residues in the CDR3. Germline trimming cut 6 bases from V and 4 bases from J; bases unmatched to any gene: 3. DNA of the CDR3: TGTGCCAGCAGGGGGGGGTATTACGAGCAGTACTTC. Protein product: CASRGGYYEQYF.

The V call is TRBV6-5, the J call TRBJ1-1; D is unresolved. The ends were cut back, 6 bases at V and 8 bases at J, with 13 bases in the middle. The germline V gene encodes CDR1 MNHEY and CDR2 SVGAGI. The CDR3 has 12 residues. CDR3 region: CASSAGDREAFF. CDR3 in DNA: TGTGCCAGCAGCGCCGGGGATAGGGAAGCTTTCTTT.

The V gene is TRBV19, the J gene TRBJ2-1; 9 bases map to TRBD1. The germline V gene encodes CDR1 LNHDA and CDR2 SQIVND (reference sequence). CDR3 size: 13 residues. The V and J ends lost 7 bases and 8 bases, in that order; junction bases with no gene match: 6. CDR3 sequence (DNA): TGTGCCAGTAATAACAGGGGGCCGGATGAGCAGTTCTTC. This codes for CASNNRGPDEQFF.

This rearrangement joins TRBV7-8 to TRBJ1-1; perhaps TRBD1 as D (6 bases). Trimming left V 2 bases short and J 5 bases short, with 15 bases between. Per the germline V gene, CDR1 is SGHVS and CDR2 is FQNEAQ. The CDR3 is 15 amino acids. CDR3 amino acids: CASSLLRGIETEAFF. The DNA of the CDR3 is TGTGCCAGCAGCTTACTGAGGGGGATAGAGACTGAAGCTTTCTTT.

This clone was seen only once. The rearrangement joins TRBV18 to TRBJ1-2; D perhaps matches TRBD1 (6 bases). The CDR3 spans 13 residues. Between the trimmed V and J ends, which lost 1 base and 4 bases, there was a span of 7 bases. The germline V gene has CDR1 KGHSH and CDR2 LQKENI. CDR3 loop: CASSPLGGYGYTF. The CDR3 DNA is TGTGCCAGCTCACCACTAGGGGGCTATGGCTACACCTTC.

The chain carries TRBV6-5 and TRBJ2-2; D may be TRBD1 (6 bases). Germline V CDR1 and CDR2: MNHEY, SVGAGI. The CDR3 contains 15 residues. Between the trimmed V and J ends, which lost 2 bases and 3 bases, there was a span of 10 bases. CDR3 sequence: CASSYGTSYTGELFF. For the CDR3, the DNA is TGTGCCAGCAGTTACGGGACATCCTACACCGGGGAGCTGTTTTTT.

In its sample, this clone was seen a few times. The J gene is TRBJ1-1, the V gene TRBV19, with no clear D. Between the trimmed V and J ends, which lost 9 bases and 0 bases, there was a span of 14 bases. Per germline, CDR1 LNHDA and CDR2 SQIVND (reference sequence). The CDR3 runs to 14 residues. The chain's CDR3 is CASSQTNMNTEAFF. The CDR3, as DNA: TGTGCCAGCTCCCAGACTAATATGAACACTGAAGCTTTCTTT.

This rearrangement joins TRBV5-1 to TRBJ1-3, with D perhaps matching TRBD1 (6 bases). The V gene lost 4 bases and the J gene lost 0 bases, with 14 bases spanning the gap. This CDR3 has 16 amino acids. The germline V gene has CDR1 SGHRS and CDR2 YFSETQ. The CDR3 DNA is TGCGCCAGCAGCGAGGGACACGGACCCTCTGGAAACACCATATATTTT. The encoded protein is CASSEGHGPSGNTIYF. The full variable domain, its missing parts supplied by reference TRBV5-1 and TRBJ1-3, is KAGVTQTPRYLIKTRGQQVTLSCSPISGHRSVSWYQQTPGQGLQFLFEYFSETQRNKGNFPGRFSGRQFSNSRSEMNVSTLELGDSALYLCASSEGHGPSGNTIYFGEGSWLTVV.

The V gene is TRBV6-5, the J gene TRBJ2-1; a possible D gene is TRBD1 (5 bases). Trimming removed 2 bases at V and 1 base at J, with 12 bases between. Germline CDR1 MNHEY, CDR2 SVGAGI. This CDR3 has 16 amino acids. CDR3 sequence reads: CASSYRKGPSYNEQFF. The CDR3 region has the DNA TGTGCCAGCAGTTACCGGAAGGGGCCTTCCTACAATGAGCAGTTCTTC.

This chain connects TRBV5-1 to TRBJ2-3; perhaps TRBD1 as D (5 bases). Trimming removed 4 bases from V and 6 bases from J, with 12 bases in between. The V gene's germline CDR1 is SGHRS and CDR2 YFSETQ. There are 13 residues in the CDR3. The CDR3 sequence is CASSLGVMDTQYF. CDR3 sequence (DNA): TGCGCCAGCAGCCTAGGGGTTATGGATACGCAGTATTTT.

This clone appeared a single time. The chain employs TRBV6-5 and TRBJ2-5, with D maybe TRBD2 (5 bases). This CDR3 region has 15 residues. The V end lost 2 bases, the J end lost 4 bases, and 14 bases lay between the germline ends. Germline V gives CDR1 MNHEY, CDR2 SVGAGI. The CDR3 bases are TGTGCCAGCAGTTACGGAGGAAGGGTTCGAGAGACCCAGTACTTC. It specifies CASSYGGRVRETQYF.

Regarding this clone: One junction end disagrees with the germline gene, perhaps due to a read error. CDR3 amino acids: CASSLTRLAGGPYNEQFF. The CDR3 DNA reads as TGTGCCAGCAGCCTAACCCGTCTGGCGGGGGGGCCTTACAATGAGCAGTTCTTC. This chain uses TRBV7-3 with TRBJ2-1, with 9 bases identical to TRBD2. The germline V gene encodes CDR1 SGHTA and CDR2 FQGTGA. The CDR3 loop spans 18 amino acids. Full variable domain (outside the CDR3, taken from reference TRBV7-3 and TRBJ2-1): GAGVSQTPSNKVTEKGKYVELRCDPISGHTALYWYRQSLGQGPEFLIYFQGTGAADDSGLPNDRFFAVRPEGSVSTLKIQRTERGDSAVYLCASSLTRLAGGPYNEQFFGPGTRLTVL.

The V and J genes are TRBV5-7 and TRBJ1-2, with 7 bases lining up with TRBD1. TRBV5-7 is reported as an ORF; its role is uncertain. With 3 bases clipped from V and 9 bases from J, the junction kept 5 bases outside the gene matches. This CDR3 contains 12 residues. The CDR3 loop reads CASSSRGVSYTF. The CDR3 coding sequence is TGTGCCAGCAGCTCCAGGGGGGTGAGCTACACCTTC.

On this clone itself: The final CDR3 position lacks the conserved phenylalanine or tryptophan, pointing to a likely read error. CDR3 DNA: TGTGCCAGCAGCGTAGGTGGGACAGGGGTATACGAGCAGTACCTC. It encodes CASSVGGTGVYEQYL. The chain is built from TRBV9 and TRBJ2-7, with 10 bases aligning to TRBD1. The CDR3 covers 15 residues. The J segment lost 4 bases and the V segment lost 0 bases, leaving 4 bases of the junction unmatched. From germline, CDR1 is SGDLS and CDR2 YYNGEE.

The CDR3, as DNA: TGCGCCAGCAGCCCGACAGGGGGACAGCGTCCTGGGGCCAACGTCCTGACTTTC. Its translation: CASSPTGGQRPGANVLTF. The chain uses TRBV4-1 and TRBJ2-6; 9 nucleotides agree with TRBD1. Unmatched junction bases numbered 9, after V lost 4 bases and J lost 2 bases. CDR1 is MGHRA, CDR2 YSYEKL, per germline. The CDR3 runs to 18 residues.

J is TRBJ2-1 and V is TRBV7-9, with TRBD2 as a possible D gene (5 bases). Germline values: CDR1 SEHNR, CDR2 FQNEAQ (reference sequence). The CDR3 spans 12 residues. V dropped 4 bases and J dropped 10 bases, with 11 bases sitting between them. The CDR3 DNA is TGTGCCAGCAGCTCGGTGGGAGCGGAGCAGTTCTTC. This codes for CASSSVGAEQFF.

V usage is TRBV6-6 and J usage is TRBJ2-1, with 8 bases fitting TRBD2. The germline V gene encodes CDR1 MNHNY and CDR2 SVGAGI (reference sequence). The J segment lost 9 bases and the V segment lost 6 bases, leaving 10 bases of the junction unmatched. The CDR3 is 14 residues long. The CDR3: CASRQAGGAPEQFF. The DNA for the CDR3 is TGTGCCAGCAGGCAGGCCGGGGGGGCCCCTGAGCAGTTCTTC.

The J gene is TRBJ1-3, the V gene TRBV9, with D possibly TRBD1 on 5 matching bases. The CDR3 runs 16 residues. Deletions cut 4 bases from V and 0 bases from J, with 14 bases between. Per germline, CDR1 SGDLS and CDR2 YYNGEE. This CDR3 is CASSPWGGSSGNTIYF. CDR3 nucleotides: TGTGCCAGCAGCCCATGGGGGGGGTCCTCTGGAAACACCATATATTTT.

J is TRBJ1-1 and V is TRBV10-2; weak D call: TRBD1 (6 bases). Germline loops: CDR1 WSHSY, CDR2 SAAADI. The CDR3 is 14 amino acids. The germline V and J ends were trimmed by 3 bases and 5 bases, with 13 bases remaining between them. CDR3 in DNA: TGCGCCAGCAGTGACAGGGGATGGGGAACTGAAGCTTTCTTT. As protein: CASSDRGWGTEAFF.

The chain couples TRBV28 to TRBJ2-1; perhaps TRBD1 as D (6 bases). CDR3 length: 15 amino acids. Between the trimmed V and J ends, which lost 8 bases and 7 bases, there was a span of 21 bases. In germline, CDR1 is MDHEN, CDR2 SYDVKM. In nucleotides, the CDR3 is TGTGCCAGCGAGGTCGCAGGGGTCCGGTCAAATGAGCAGTTCTTC. Translating it yields CASEVAGVRSNEQFF.